The present T cell receptor beta chain was sequenced within a study of shared clonotypes between healthy human individuals. General study results and limits: The researchers took only blood, and tissue repertoires probably look different.

This clone has a single count. The antigen is unknown. Trimming removed 0 bases from V and 0 bases from J, with 12 bases in between. CDR1 is KGHSH and CDR2 is LQKENI in the germline V gene. CDR3 length: 18 residues. Method: immunoSEQ multiplex PCR; TCRdb's copy keeps in-frame clones and lacks some. Of hundreds of thousands of clones in the sample, around 78% were seen once. The chain employs TRBV18 and TRBJ2-6, with D perhaps TRBD2 (6 bases). The sequence was obtained from a woman aged 40 to 49 in good health. Some clones in this sample may be carry-over from other donors' samples. Sample: PBMCs. CDR3 region: CASSPPWGLNSGANVLTF. The CDR3 DNA follows: TGTGCCAGCTCACCACCGTGGGGACTCAACTCTGGGGCCAACGTCCTGACTTTC.